Given below is one T cell receptor (beta chain) in context. The data were taken from a study of blood T cell repertoires in COVID-19. About the study: The United States, Italy and Spain supplied acute and convalescent COVID-19 samples. T cells, B-cell-depleted T cells, or PBMCs supplied cDNA or gDNA.

Germline V CDR1 and CDR2: LGHDT, YNNKEL (reference sequence). The CDR3 is made up of 15 amino acids. Trimming took 1 base from V and 2 from J, leaving 12 bases between them. Libraries were prepared by immunoSEQ multiplex PCR; TCRdb keeps only in-frame clonotypes and omits some of them. The table has 370,000 or so clones, more than 75% seen once. This chain uses TRBV3-1 (or the pseudogene TRBV3-2) with TRBJ2-7; TRBD2 is a possible D gene (5 bases). Sample: PBMCs or T cells enriched from blood (not recorded which). This sequence was found in a young man who had recovered from COVID-19. CDR3 region: CASSQALGAAYEQYF. The CDR3 DNA reads as TGTGCCAGCAGCCAAGCCCTCGGAGCGGCCTACGAGCAGTACTTC.